These T cell receptor beta chains were read from a single sample in a study of control samples from healthy donors and cancer patients. The data were produced by immunoSEQ multiplex PCR, yet TCRdb's version contains in-frame clones alone and is incomplete. The data show 88,000 or so clones, around 94% seen once. Sequenced input: blood. All receptors come from a woman aged 18-29 years in good health. The CDR3 runs from the conserved cysteine through the conserved F or W. Fields, in order: J gene, V gene, CDR3 protein.

TRBJ2-7 | TRBV5-1 | CASSFTAGASGEQYF
TRBJ2-1 | TRBV6-6 | CASSSRRGPYNEQFF
TRBJ2-6 | TRBV6-2/TRBV6-3 | CASSFAPPWSGANVLTF
TRBJ2-3 | TRBV5-6 | CASSFWRSSTDTQYF
TRBJ2-5 | TRBV20-1 | CSASIGTQETQYF
TRBJ2-3 | TRBV15 | CATSRDRETHAQYF
TRBJ1-2 | TRBV25-1 | CASSDELYGYTF
TRBJ2-3 | TRBV5-4 | CASSLGGVGTDTQYF
TRBJ2-7 | TRBV7-2 | CASSLSGTATYEQYF
TRBJ2-7 | TRBV5-6 | CASSLTGGLSEQYF
TRBJ2-7 | TRBV5-6 | CASSPNPGLAEQYF
TRBJ1-3 | TRBV7-9 | CASSLDAGEGLISGNTIYF
TRBJ2-1 | TRBV11-2 | CASRTGPSSYNEQFF
TRBJ2-2 | TRBV7-9 | CASSDRDRADTGELFF
TRBJ2-3 | TRBV6-2/TRBV6-3 | CASSYGPGTDTQYF
TRBJ1-1 | TRBV5-1 | CASSPTGGSTEAFF
TRBJ1-6 | TRBV5-1 | CASSFSTDYNSPLHF
TRBJ2-1 | TRBV6-2/TRBV6-3 | CASSRATARQFF
TRBJ2-7 | TRBV19 | CVSSMGSIPTSGRTYEQYF
TRBJ1-5 | TRBV19 | CASTGDYNQPQHF